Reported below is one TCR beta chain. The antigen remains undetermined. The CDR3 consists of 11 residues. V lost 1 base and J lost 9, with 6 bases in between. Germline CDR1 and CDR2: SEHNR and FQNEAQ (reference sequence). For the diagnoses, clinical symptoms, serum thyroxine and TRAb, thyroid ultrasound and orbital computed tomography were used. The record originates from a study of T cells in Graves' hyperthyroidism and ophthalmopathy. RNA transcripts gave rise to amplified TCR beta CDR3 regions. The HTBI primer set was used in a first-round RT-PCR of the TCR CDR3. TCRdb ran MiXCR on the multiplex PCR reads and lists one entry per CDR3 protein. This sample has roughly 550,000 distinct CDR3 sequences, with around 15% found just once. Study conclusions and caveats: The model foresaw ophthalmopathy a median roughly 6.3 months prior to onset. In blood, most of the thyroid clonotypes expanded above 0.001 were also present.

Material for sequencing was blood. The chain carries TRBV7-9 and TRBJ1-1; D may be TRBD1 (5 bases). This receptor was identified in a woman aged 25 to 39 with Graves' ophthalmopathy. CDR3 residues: CASSLGTQAFF. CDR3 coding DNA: TGTGCCAGCAGCTTAGGGACACAAGCTTTCTTT.